The table lists the clone carrying this T cell receptor (beta chain) with a few counts. This sample is drawn from a study of T cells in Graves' hyperthyroidism and ophthalmopathy. Regions amplified from RNA transcripts were the TCR beta CDR3 regions. During a first-round RT-PCR of the TCR CDR3, the HTBI primer set was used. TCRdb ran MiXCR on the multiplex PCR reads and lists one entry per CDR3 protein. The sample contains approximately 530,000 distinct CDR3 sequences, just under 20% of which appear only once. There are 13 residues in the CDR3. In germline, CDR1 is LNHDA, CDR2 SQIVND (reference sequence). V lost 6 bases and J lost 6, with 14 bases in between.

This clonotype was sampled from a middle-aged man with Graves' ophthalmopathy. Sequenced input: blood. The genes are TRBV19 and TRBJ1-2, with a tentative D call TRBD1 (5 bases). CDR3 nucleotide sequence: TGTGCCAGTAGATCCGGGGGACTAGATGGCTACACCTTC. Translating gives CASRSGGLDGYTF. Complete variable domain (other parts from reference TRBV19 and TRBJ1-2): DGGITQSPKYLFRKEGQNVTLSCEQNLNHDAMYWYRQDPGQGLRLIYYSQIVNDFQKGDIAEGYSVSREKKESFPLTVTSAQKNPTAFYLCASRSGGLDGYTFGSGTRLTVV.